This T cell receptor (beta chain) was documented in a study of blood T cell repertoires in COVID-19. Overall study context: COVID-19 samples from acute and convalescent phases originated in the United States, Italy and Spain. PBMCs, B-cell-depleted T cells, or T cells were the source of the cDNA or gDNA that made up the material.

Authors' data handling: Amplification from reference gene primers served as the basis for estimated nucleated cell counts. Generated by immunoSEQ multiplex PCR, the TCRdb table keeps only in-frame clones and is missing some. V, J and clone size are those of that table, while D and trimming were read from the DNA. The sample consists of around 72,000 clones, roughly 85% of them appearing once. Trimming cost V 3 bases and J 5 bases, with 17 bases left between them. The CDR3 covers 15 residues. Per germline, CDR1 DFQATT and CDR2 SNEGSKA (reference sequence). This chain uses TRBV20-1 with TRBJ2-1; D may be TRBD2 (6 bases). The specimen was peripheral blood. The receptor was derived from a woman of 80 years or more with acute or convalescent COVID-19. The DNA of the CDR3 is TGCAGTGCTAGTACCCTTAGCGGTGGGAACAATGAGCAGTTCTTC. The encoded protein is CSASTLSGGNNEQFF.